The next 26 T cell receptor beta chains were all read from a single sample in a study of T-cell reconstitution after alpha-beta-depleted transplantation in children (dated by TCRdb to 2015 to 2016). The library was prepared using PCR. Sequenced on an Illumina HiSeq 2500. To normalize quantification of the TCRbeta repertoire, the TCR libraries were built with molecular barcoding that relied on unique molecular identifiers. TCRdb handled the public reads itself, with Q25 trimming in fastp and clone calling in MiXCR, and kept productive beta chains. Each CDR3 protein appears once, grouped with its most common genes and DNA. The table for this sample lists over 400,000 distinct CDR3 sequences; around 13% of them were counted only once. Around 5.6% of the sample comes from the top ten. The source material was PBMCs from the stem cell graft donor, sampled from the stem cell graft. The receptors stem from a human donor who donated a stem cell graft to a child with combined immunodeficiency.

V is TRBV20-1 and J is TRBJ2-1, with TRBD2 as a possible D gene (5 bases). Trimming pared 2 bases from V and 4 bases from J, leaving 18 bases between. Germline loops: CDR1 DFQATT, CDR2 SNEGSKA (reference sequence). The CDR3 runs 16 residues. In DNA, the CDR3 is TGCAGTGCTAGATCCATAGACTATCCCTTTTACAATGAGCAGTTCTTC. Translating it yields CSARSIDYPFYNEQFF.

DNA for the CDR3: TGCGCCAGCCGACACGGTGGGGGGACAGGGGAGATTAAAGGCTACACCTTC. Translation: CASRHGGGTGEIKGYTF. V is TRBV5-1 and J is TRBJ1-2; 10 bases agree with TRBD1. V gave up 7 bases and J gave up 8 bases; unmatched junction bases: 20. In germline, CDR1 is SGHRS, CDR2 YFSETQ. CDR3 length: 17 residues.

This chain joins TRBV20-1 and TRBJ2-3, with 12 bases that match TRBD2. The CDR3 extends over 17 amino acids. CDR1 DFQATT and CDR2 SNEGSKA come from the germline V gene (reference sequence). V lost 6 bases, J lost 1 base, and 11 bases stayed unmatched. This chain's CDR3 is CSAGLAGGLWGTDTQYF. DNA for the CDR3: TGCAGTGCCGGCCTAGCGGGAGGGCTCTGGGGCACAGATACGCAGTATTTT.

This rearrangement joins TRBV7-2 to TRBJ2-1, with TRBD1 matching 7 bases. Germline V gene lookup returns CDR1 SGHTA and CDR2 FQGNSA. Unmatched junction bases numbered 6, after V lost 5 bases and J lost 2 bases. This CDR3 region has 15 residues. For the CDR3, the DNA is TGTGCCAGCAGCGTCACAGGGGCCGCCTACAATGAGCAGTTCTTC. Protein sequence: CASSVTGAAYNEQFF.

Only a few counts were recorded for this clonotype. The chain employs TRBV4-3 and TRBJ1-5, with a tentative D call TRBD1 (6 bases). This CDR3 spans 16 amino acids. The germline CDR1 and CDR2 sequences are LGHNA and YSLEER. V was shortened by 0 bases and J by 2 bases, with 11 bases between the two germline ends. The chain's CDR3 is CASSQEWGLRNQPQHF. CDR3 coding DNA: TGCGCCAGCAGCCAAGAGTGGGGGCTCCGCAATCAGCCCCAGCATTTT.

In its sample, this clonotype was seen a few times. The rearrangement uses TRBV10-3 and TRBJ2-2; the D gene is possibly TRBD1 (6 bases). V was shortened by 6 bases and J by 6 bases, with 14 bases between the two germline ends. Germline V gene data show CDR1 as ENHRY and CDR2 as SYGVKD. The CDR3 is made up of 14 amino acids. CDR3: CAIRGATSPGELFF. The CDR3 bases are TGTGCCATCAGGGGGGCAACATCGCCCGGGGAGCTGTTTTTT.

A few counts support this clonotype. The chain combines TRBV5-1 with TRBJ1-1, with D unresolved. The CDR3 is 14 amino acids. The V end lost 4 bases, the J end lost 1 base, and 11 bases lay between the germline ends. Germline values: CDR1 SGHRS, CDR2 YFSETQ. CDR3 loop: CASSRLGGNTEAFF. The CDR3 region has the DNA TGCGCCAGCAGCCGGTTGGGTGGGAACACTGAAGCTTTCTTT.

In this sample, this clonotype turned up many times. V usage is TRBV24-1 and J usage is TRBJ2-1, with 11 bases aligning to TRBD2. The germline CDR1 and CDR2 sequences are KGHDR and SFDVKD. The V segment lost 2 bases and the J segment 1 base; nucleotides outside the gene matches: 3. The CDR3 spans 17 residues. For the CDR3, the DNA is TGTGCCACCAGTGATTCGTGGACTAGCGGGTCCTACAATGAGCAGTTCTTC. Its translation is CATSDSWTSGSYNEQFF.

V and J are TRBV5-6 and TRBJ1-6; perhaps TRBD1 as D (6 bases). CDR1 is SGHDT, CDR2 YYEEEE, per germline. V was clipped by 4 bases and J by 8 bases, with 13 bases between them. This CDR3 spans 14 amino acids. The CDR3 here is CASSLPRQDSPLHF. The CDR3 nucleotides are TGTGCCAGCAGCCTCCCCAGACAGGATTCACCCCTCCACTTT.

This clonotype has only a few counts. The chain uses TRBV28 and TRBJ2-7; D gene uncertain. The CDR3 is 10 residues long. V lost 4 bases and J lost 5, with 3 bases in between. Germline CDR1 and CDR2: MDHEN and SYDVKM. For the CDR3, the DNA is TGTGCCAGCAGTTCAAACGAGCAGTACTTC. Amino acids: CASSSNEQYF.

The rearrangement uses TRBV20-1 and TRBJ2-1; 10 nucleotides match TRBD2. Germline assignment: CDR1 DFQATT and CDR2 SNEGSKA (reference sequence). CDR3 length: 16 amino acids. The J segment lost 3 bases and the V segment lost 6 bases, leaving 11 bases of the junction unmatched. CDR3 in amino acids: CSAEREGLGYYNEQFF. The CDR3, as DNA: TGCAGTGCAGAGCGGGAGGGCCTTGGTTACTACAATGAGCAGTTCTTC.

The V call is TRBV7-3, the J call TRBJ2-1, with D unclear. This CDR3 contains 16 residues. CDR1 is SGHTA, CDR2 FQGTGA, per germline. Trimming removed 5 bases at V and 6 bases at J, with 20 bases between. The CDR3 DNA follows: TGTGCCAGCAGCCCACACCCCGAGCCCCCTATCAATGAGCAGTTCTTC. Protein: CASSPHPEPPINEQFF.

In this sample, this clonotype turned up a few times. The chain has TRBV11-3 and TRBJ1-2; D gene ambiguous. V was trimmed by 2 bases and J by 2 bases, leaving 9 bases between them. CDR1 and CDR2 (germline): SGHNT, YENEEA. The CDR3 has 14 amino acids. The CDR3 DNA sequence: TGTGCCAGCAGCTTAAAGGGTTTGAACTATGGCTACACCTTC. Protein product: CASSLKGLNYGYTF.

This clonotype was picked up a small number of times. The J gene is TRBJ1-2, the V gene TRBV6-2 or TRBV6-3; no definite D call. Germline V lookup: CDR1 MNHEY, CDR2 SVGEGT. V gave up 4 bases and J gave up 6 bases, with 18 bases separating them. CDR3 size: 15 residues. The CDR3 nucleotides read TGTGCCAGCAGTTGGAGGGTTACCGGCCGCCATGGCTACACCTTC. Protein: CASSWRVTGRHGYTF.

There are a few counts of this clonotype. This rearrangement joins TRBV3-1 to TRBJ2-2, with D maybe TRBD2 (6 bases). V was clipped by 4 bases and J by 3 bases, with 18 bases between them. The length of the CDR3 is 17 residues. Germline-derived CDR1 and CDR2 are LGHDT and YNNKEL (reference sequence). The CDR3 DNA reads TGTGCCAGCAGCCGCATTCGCCGGGACTTGTACACCGGGGAGCTGTTTTTT. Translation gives CASSRIRRDLYTGELFF.

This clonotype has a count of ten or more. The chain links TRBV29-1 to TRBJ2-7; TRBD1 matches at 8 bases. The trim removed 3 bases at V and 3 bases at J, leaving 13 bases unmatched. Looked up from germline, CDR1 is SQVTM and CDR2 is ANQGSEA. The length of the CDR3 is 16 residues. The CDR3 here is CSVEDRVDTTGYEQYF. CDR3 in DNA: TGCAGCGTTGAGGACAGGGTTGACACCACTGGCTACGAGCAGTACTTC.

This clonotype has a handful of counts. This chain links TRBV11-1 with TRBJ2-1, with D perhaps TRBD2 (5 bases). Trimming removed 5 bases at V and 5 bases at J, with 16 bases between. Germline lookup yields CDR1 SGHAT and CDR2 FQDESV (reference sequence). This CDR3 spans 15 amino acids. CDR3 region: CASSPDVSDDNEQFF. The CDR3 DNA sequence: TGTGCCAGCAGCCCCGACGTTAGCGACGACAATGAGCAGTTCTTC.

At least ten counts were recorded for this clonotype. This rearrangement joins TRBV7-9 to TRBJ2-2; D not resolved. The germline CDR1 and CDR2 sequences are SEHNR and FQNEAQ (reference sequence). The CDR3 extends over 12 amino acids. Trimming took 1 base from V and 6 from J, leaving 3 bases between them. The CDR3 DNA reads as TGTGCCAGCAGCTTAGGGGCCGGGGAGCTGTTTTTT. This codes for CASSLGAGELFF.

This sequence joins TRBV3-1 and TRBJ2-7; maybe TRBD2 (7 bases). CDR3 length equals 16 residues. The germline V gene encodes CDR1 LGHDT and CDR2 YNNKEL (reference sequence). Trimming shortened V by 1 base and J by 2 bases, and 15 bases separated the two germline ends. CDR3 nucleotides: TGTGCCAGCAGCCAAGGGAGGGCGGGGGCTACCTACGAGCAGTACTTC. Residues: CASSQGRAGATYEQYF.

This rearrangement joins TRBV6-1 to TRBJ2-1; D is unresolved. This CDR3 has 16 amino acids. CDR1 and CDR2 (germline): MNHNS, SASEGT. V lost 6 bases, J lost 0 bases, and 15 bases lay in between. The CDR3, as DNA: TGTGCCAGCAGACCGAGTCTCGCGTACTCCTACAATGAGCAGTTCTTC. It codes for CASRPSLAYSYNEQFF.

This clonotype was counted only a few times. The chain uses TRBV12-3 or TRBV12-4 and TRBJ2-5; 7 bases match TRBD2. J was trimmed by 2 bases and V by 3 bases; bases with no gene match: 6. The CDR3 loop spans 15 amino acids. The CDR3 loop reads CASSFMGREQETQYF. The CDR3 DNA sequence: TGTGCCAGCAGTTTTATGGGGAGGGAGCAAGAGACCCAGTACTTC.

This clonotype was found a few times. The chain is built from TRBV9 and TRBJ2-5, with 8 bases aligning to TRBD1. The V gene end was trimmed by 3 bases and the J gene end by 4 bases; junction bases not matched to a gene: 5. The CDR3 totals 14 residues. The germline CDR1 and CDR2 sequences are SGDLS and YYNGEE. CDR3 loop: CASSARTGTETQYF. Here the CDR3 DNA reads TGTGCCAGCAGCGCCCGGACAGGGACAGAGACCCAGTACTTC.

CDR3 DNA sequence: TGTGCCAGCAGCGACGGGACTAGCCTCTACGACCCCTACGAGCAGTACTTC. Translated, it gives CASSDGTSLYDPYEQYF. The chain is built from TRBV12-3 or TRBV12-4 and TRBJ2-7; 9 bases match TRBD2. The V and J ends lost 6 bases and 2 bases, in that order; junction bases with no gene match: 14. The CDR3 consists of 17 residues.

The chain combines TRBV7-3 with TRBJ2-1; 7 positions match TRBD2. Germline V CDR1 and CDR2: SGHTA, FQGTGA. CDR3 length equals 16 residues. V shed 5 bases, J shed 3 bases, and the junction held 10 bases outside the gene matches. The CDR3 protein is CASSPLSGLIYNEQFF. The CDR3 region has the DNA TGTGCCAGCAGCCCTCTTAGCGGGTTAATCTACAATGAGCAGTTCTTC.

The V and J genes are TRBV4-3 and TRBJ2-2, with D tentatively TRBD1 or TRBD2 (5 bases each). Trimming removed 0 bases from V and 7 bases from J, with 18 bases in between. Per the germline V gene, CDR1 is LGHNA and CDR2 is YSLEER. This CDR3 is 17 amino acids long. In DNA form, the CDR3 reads TGCGCCAGCAGCCAAGATAGGGACCAGGGTCCTGGCGGGGAGCTGTTTTTT. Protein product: CASSQDRDQGPGGELFF.

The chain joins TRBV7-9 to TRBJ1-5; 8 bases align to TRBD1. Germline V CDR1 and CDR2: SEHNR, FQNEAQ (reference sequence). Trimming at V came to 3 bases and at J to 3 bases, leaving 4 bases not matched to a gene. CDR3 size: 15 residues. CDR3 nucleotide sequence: TGTGCCAGCAGCTTGTCAGGGGGCACCAATCAGCCCCAGCATTTT. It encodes CASSLSGGTNQPQHF.